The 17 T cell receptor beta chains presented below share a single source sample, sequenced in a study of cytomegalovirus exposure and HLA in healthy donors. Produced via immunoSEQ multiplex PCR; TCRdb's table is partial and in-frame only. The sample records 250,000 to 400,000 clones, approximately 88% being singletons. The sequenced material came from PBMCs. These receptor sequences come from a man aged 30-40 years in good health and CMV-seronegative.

CDR3 in amino acids: CASSSPGVNTEAFF. The CDR3 DNA reads TGTGCCAGCAGTTCCCCAGGGGTGAACACTGAAGCTTTCTTT. The rearrangement joins TRBV27 to TRBJ1-1; D is possibly TRBD1 (6 bases). The CDR3 has 14 amino acids. Trimming removed 4 bases at V and 0 bases at J, with 9 bases between. CDR1 is MNHEY, CDR2 SMNVEV, per germline (reference sequence).

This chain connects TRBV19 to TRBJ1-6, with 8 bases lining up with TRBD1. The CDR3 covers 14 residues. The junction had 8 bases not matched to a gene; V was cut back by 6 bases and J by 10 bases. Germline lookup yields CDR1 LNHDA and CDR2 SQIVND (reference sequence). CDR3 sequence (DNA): TGTGCCAGTAGAGCCGGGACAGGTCAATCACCCCTCCACTTT. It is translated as CASRAGTGQSPLHF.

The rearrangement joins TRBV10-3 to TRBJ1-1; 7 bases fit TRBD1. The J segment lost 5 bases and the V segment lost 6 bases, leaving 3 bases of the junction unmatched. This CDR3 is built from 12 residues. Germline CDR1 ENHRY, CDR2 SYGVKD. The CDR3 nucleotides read TGTGCCATCAGAACAGGGGATACTGAAGCTTTCTTT. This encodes CAIRTGDTEAFF.

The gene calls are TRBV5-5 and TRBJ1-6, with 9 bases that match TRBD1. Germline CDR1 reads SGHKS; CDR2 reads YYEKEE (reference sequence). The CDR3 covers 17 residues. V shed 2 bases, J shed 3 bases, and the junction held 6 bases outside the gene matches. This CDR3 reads CASSLSGQGIYNSPLHF. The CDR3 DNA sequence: TGTGCCAGCAGCTTATCAGGACAGGGGATCTATAATTCACCCCTCCACTTT.

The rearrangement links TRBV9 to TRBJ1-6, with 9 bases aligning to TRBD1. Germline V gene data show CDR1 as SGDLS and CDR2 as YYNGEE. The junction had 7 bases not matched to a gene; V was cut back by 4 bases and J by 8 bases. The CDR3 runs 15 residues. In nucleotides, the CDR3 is TGTGCCAGCAGCCCAAACGGACAGGGGTATTCACCCCTCCACTTT. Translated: CASSPNGQGYSPLHF.

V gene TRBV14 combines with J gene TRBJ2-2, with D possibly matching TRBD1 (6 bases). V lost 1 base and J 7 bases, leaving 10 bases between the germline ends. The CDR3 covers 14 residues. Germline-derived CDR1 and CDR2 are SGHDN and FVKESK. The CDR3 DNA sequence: TGTGCCAGCAGCCAAGGGGGGCCTGTCGGGGAGCTGTTTTTT. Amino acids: CASSQGGPVGELFF.

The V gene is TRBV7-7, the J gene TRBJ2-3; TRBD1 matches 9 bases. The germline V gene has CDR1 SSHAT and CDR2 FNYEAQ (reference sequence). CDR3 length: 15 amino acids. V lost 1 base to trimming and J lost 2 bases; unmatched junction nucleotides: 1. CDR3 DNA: TGTGCCAGCAGCTTAGGGACAGGGGCCACAGATACGCAGTATTTT. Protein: CASSLGTGATDTQYF.

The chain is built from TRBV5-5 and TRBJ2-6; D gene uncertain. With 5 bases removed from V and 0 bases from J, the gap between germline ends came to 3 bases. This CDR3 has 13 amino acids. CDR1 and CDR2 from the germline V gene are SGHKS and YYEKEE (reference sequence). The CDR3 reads CASRASGANVLTF. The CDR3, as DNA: TGTGCCAGCAGAGCCTCTGGGGCCAACGTCCTGACTTTC.

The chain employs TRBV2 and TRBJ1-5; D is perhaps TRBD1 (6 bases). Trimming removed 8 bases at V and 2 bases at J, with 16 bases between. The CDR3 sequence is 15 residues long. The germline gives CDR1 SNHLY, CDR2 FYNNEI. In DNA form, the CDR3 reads TGTGCCAGCGGGGGGGCAGGGGTCGGCAATCAGCCCCAGCATTTT. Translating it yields CASGGAGVGNQPQHF.

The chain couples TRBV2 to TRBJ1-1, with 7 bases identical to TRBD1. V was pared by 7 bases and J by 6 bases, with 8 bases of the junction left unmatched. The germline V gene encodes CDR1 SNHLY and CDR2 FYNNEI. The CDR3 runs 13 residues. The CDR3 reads CASKTGAGSEAFF. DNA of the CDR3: TGTGCCAGCAAAACAGGGGCCGGGTCTGAAGCTTTCTTT.

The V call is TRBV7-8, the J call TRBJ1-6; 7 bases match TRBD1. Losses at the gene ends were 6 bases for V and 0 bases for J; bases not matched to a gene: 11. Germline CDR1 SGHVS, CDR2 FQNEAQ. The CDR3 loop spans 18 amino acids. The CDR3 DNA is TGTGCCAGCAGGAAGGGACCGGGACAGAGCTCCTATAATTCACCCCTCCACTTT. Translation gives CASRKGPGQSSYNSPLHF.

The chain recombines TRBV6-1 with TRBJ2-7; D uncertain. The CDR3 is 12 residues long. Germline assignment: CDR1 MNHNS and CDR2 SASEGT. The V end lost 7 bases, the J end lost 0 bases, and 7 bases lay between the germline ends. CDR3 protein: CASITSSYEQYF. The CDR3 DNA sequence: TGTGCCAGCATAACTTCCTCCTACGAGCAGTACTTC.

CDR3 region: CASSPQMGIEAFF. CDR3 bases: TGTGCCAGCAGTCCCCAAATGGGCATTGAAGCTTTCTTT. The V gene is TRBV6-5, the J gene TRBJ1-1, with D hard to call. Germline CDR1 is MNHEY and CDR2 is SVGAGI. The CDR3 has 13 residues. Trimming took off 5 bases at V and 7 bases at J, with 14 bases between the two ends.

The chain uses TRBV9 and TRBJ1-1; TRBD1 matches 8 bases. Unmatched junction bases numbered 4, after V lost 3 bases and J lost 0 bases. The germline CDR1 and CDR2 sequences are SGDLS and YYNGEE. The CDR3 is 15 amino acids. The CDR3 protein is CASSARTGLNTEAFF. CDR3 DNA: TGTGCCAGCAGCGCTAGGACAGGGTTGAACACTGAAGCTTTCTTT.

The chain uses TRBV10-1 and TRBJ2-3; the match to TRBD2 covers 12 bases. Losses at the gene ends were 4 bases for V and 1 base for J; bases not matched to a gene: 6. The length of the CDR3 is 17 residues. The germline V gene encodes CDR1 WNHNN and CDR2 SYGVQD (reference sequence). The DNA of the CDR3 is TGCGCCAGCAGTGTTCTAGCGGGGGGGCATGGCACAGATACGCAGTATTTT. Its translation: CASSVLAGGHGTDTQYF.

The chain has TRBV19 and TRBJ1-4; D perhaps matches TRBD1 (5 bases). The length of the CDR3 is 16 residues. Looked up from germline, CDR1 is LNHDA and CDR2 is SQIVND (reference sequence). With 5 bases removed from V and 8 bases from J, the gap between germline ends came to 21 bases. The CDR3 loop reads CASSPSGGGIAEKLFF. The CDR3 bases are TGTGCCAGTAGTCCAAGTGGTGGGGGGATCGCCGAAAAACTGTTTTTT.

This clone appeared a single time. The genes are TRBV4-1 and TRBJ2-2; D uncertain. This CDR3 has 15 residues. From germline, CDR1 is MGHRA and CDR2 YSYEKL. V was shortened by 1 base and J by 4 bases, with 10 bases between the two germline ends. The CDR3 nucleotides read TGCGCCAGCAGCCAAGTCGGGTGGGTCACCGGGGAGCTGTTTTTT. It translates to CASSQVGWVTGELFF.